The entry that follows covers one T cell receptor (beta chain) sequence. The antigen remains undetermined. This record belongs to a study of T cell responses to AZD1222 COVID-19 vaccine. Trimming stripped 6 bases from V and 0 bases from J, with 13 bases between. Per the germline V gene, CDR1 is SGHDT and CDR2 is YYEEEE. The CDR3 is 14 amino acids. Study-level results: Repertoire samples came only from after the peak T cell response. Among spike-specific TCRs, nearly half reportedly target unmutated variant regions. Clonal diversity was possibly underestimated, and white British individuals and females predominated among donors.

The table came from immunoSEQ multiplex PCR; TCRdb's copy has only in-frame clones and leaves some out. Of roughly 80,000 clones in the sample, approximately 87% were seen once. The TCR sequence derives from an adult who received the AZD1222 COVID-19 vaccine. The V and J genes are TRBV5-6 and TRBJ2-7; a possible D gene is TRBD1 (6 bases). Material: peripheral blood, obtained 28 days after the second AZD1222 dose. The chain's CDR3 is CASTHRALSYEQYF. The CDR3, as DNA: TGTGCCAGCACCCACAGGGCTCTCTCCTACGAGCAGTACTTC. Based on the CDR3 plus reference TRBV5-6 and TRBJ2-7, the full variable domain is DAGVTQSPTHLIKTRGQQVTLRCSPKSGHDTVSWYQQALGQGPQFIFQYYEEEERQRGNFPDRFSGHQFPNYSSELNVNALLLGDSALYLCASTHRALSYEQYFGPGTRLTVT.